Listed below are T cell receptor beta chains from one sample, sequenced in a study of blood T cell repertoires in COVID-19. The assay was immunoSEQ multiplex PCR, and TCRdb's table has in-frame clones only and misses some. Of around 130,000 clones in the sample, around 85% were seen once. Sequenced material: peripheral blood. The receptors derive from a woman between 50 and 59 years old who had recovered from COVID-19. CDR3s leave out the opening cysteine and the closing phenylalanine or tryptophan.

j_call v_call cdr3_aa
TRBJ1-5 TRBV28 ASIGQGQGQPQH
TRBJ2-1 TRBV3-1/TRBV3-2 ASSQRLGGIYNEQF
TRBJ2-5 TRBV6-1 ASSAGDRGRHETQY
TRBJ1-6 TRBV5-4 ASSRKDRGTSPLH
TRBJ1-4 TRBV14 ASSRLGLINEKLF
TRBJ2-1 TRBV14 ASSQDRGGRNEQF
TRBJ1-5 TRBV6-1 ASSESYRLRRYQPQH
TRBJ1-1 TRBV11-3 ASSRPGTGEYRNTEAF
TRBJ1-2 TRBV29-1 SVDGQGINYGYT
TRBJ2-5 TRBV5-6 ASSWRLAGGRETQY
TRBJ2-7 TRBV5-8 ASSYRDRNSYEQY
TRBJ1-2 TRBV6-6 ASSYSITSGGYT
TRBJ1-1 TRBV29-1 SALGQANTEAF
TRBJ1-3 TRBV5-1 ASSLEHYGNTIY
TRBJ2-5 TRBV9 ASSRSEGGETQY
TRBJ2-6 TRBV7-2 ASSLVRLSSGANVLT
TRBJ2-5 TRBV5-1 ASSDAGTQQETQY
TRBJ1-1 TRBV15 ATSRGGTGYTEAF